The 5 T cell receptor beta chains below come from one sample, sequenced in a study of blood T cell repertoires in COVID-19. TCRdb's table, derived via immunoSEQ multiplex PCR, lists solely in-frame clones and lacks some. The repertoire consists of about 68,000 clones, with 65% to 90% occurring once and the leading ten covering roughly 20%. The sequenced material came from peripheral blood. The receptors derive from a man aged 45-65 years with acute or convalescent COVID-19.

The chain employs TRBV5-1 and TRBJ2-2; 10 bases are a match to TRBD2. J was trimmed by 3 bases and V by 4 bases; bases with no gene match: 6. Germline CDR1 and CDR2: SGHRS and YFSETQ. The CDR3 is 16 amino acids. The DNA of the CDR3 is TGCGCCAGCAGCGAAAGAGCGGGGGGGCACACCGGGGAGCTGTTTTTT. It codes for CASSERAGGHTGELFF.

The chain couples TRBV3-1 (or the pseudogene TRBV3-2) to TRBJ1-2; D remains unclear. The V gene's germline CDR1 is LGHDT and CDR2 YNNKEL (reference sequence). The CDR3 length is 16 residues. The germline V and J ends were trimmed by 0 bases and 0 bases, with 11 bases remaining between them. In nucleotides, the CDR3 is TGTGCCAGCAGCCAAGATTCGATAGGAGCTAACTATGGCTACACCTTC. It is translated as CASSQDSIGANYGYTF.

V usage is TRBV5-5 and J usage is TRBJ2-2; D may be TRBD1 (6 bases). The CDR3 is 14 residues long. The V gene lost 5 bases and the J gene lost 9 bases, with 17 bases spanning the gap. In germline, CDR1 is SGHKS, CDR2 YYEKEE (reference sequence). The CDR3 bases are TGTGCCAGCAGTTCAACAGGGCTCGGCTGGGAGCTGTTTTTT. This sequence encodes CASSSTGLGWELFF.

V and J are TRBV14 and TRBJ2-5, with 10 nucleotides matching TRBD2. The CDR3 sequence is 16 residues long. With 1 base clipped from V and 12 bases from J, the junction kept 14 bases outside the gene matches. The germline V gene encodes CDR1 SGHDN and CDR2 FVKESK. The CDR3 DNA reads TGTGCCAGCAGCCAAGGACTAGCGGGCGGACTGGGCCTAAAGTACTTC. Translating it yields CASSQGLAGGLGLKYF.

The chain recombines TRBV6-5 with TRBJ2-7; 10 nucleotides align to TRBD1. Trimming removed 10 bases from V and 4 bases from J; junction bases left unmatched: 4. Germline V CDR1 and CDR2: MNHEY, SVGAGI. The CDR3 length is 12 residues. DNA for the CDR3: TGTGCCACTGGGACAGGGGAATACGAGCAGTACTTC. This codes for CATGTGEYEQYF.